These T cell receptor beta chains were read from a single sample in a study of blood T cell repertoires in COVID-19. TCRdb keeps only in-frame clones here, not all; method: immunoSEQ multiplex PCR. The table shows 130,000 to 150,000 clones, with 80% to 90% occurring only once. Specimen: peripheral blood. The receptors shown here come from an older woman with COVID-19, enrolled during active disease. Each CDR3 is given with its conserved first and last residue. A D gene is named only where the DNA matches it firmly. Part of the rows lack a size; the others show once, few, many or a class for expanded clones.

D: TRBD1
J: TRBJ1-2
size: NA
V: TRBV7-2
CDR3: CASSLFSVARDRGYGYTF
DNA: TGTGCCAGCAGCTTATTTTCTGTCGCCCGGGACAGGGGCTATGGCTACACCTTC

D: NA
J: TRBJ1-1
size: few
V: TRBV5-1
CDR3: CASSPNGRNTEAFF
DNA: TGCGCCAGCAGCCCCAATGGCCGAAACACTGAAGCTTTCTTT

D: NA
J: TRBJ2-5
size: once
V: TRBV9
CDR3: CASSVSDQETQYF
DNA: TGTGCCAGCAGCGTATCAGACCAAGAGACCCAGTACTTC

D: NA
J: TRBJ1-2
size: NA
V: TRBV18
CDR3: CASSLPDTINYGYTF
DNA: TGTGCCAGCTCACTCCCGGACACTATTAACTATGGCTACACCTTC

D: NA
J: TRBJ2-5
size: NA
V: TRBV6-5
CDR3: CASKRVETQYF
DNA: TGTGCCAGCAAACGAGTGGAGACCCAGTACTTC

D: NA
J: TRBJ2-7
size: NA
V: TRBV12-3/TRBV12-4
CDR3: CASSLGGGYEQYF
DNA: TGTGCCAGCAGTTTAGGAGGGGGCTACGAGCAGTACTTC

D: TRBD1
J: TRBJ1-4
size: NA
V: TRBV5-1
CDR3: CASSPGTGDSGEKLFF
DNA: TGCGCCAGCAGCCCCGGGACAGGGGACAGTGGTGAAAAACTGTTTTTT

D: TRBD1
J: TRBJ2-2
size: NA
V: TRBV19
CDR3: CASGRSTGANTGELFF
DNA: TGTGCCAGTGGCCGAAGCACAGGGGCCAACACCGGGGAGCTGTTTTTT

D: NA
J: TRBJ2-1
size: NA
V: TRBV19
CDR3: CASTPVGAGASNEQFF
DNA: TGTGCCAGTACCCCGGTTGGGGCGGGGGCGTCGAATGAGCAGTTCTTC

D: NA
J: TRBJ1-1
size: once
V: TRBV19
CDR3: CASSVSVNTEAFF
DNA: TGTGCCAGTAGTGTCTCGGTTAACACTGAAGCTTTCTTT

D: NA
J: TRBJ2-2
size: NA
V: TRBV7-8
CDR3: CASSNTRSNTGELFF
DNA: TGTGCCAGCAGCAATACTAGATCGAACACCGGGGAGCTGTTTTTT

D: TRBD1
J: TRBJ1-1
size: NA
V: TRBV19
CDR3: CASRLSEDREIWAFF
DNA: TGTGCCTCCCGACTTAGCGAGGACAGGGAGATTTGGGCTTTCTTT

D: TRBD1
J: TRBJ1-4
size: NA
V: TRBV3-1/TRBV3-2
CDR3: CASSQVGQSEKLFF
DNA: TGTGCCAGCAGCCAAGTGGGACAGAGTGAAAAACTGTTTTTT

D: TRBD2
J: TRBJ2-2
size: NA
V: TRBV19
CDR3: CASSPHLAGGRTGELFF
DNA: TGTGCCAGTAGTCCCCATTTAGCGGGGGGACGTACCGGGGAGCTGTTTTTT

D: NA
J: TRBJ1-5
size: NA
V: TRBV28
CDR3: CASSLPGAPNQPQHF
DNA: TGTGCCAGCTCTCTCCCTGGGGCCCCAAATCAGCCCCAGCATTTT

D: NA
J: TRBJ1-1
size: once
V: TRBV5-1
CDR3: CASSLRSRTAFGNTEAFF
DNA: TGCGCCAGCAGCTTGAGGAGTAGGACAGCCTTTGGGAACACTGAAGCTTTCTTT

D: TRBD1
J: TRBJ2-7
size: few
V: TRBV7-9
CDR3: CASSPRTGGPYEQYF
DNA: TGTGCCAGCAGCCCCAGGACAGGGGGCCCCTACGAGCAGTACTTC

D: TRBD1
J: TRBJ2-2
size: NA
V: TRBV5-6
CDR3: CASSWGQGATTGELFF
DNA: TGTGCCAGCAGCTGGGGACAGGGGGCGACCACCGGGGAGCTGTTTTTT

D: TRBD1
J: TRBJ1-6
size: few
V: TRBV5-5
CDR3: CASRMTGQGNSPLHF
DNA: TGTGCCAGCAGGATGACGGGACAGGGGAATTCACCCCTCCACTTT

D: NA
J: TRBJ2-1
size: NA
V: TRBV4-1
CDR3: CASRGEPYFNEQFF
DNA: TGCGCCAGTCGGGGTGAACCTTATTTCAATGAGCAGTTCTTC

D: NA
J: TRBJ1-2
size: NA
V: TRBV7-9
CDR3: CASSSTGNYGYTF
DNA: TGTGCCAGCAGCTCAACGGGGAACTATGGCTACACCTTC

D: TRBD1
J: TRBJ1-1
size: NA
V: TRBV2
CDR3: CASTEARQGATEAFF
DNA: TGTGCCAGCACCGAAGCCCGACAGGGGGCGACTGAAGCTTTCTTT

D: NA
J: TRBJ1-5
size: NA
V: TRBV2
CDR3: CASSQTDSNQPQHF
DNA: TGTGCCAGCAGTCAGACAGATAGCAATCAGCCCCAGCATTTT

D: TRBD1
J: TRBJ2-1
size: few
V: TRBV7-7
CDR3: CASSSWTGVEQFF
DNA: TGTGCCAGCAGCTCGTGGACAGGGGTTGAGCAGTTCTTC

D: TRBD2
J: TRBJ2-3
size: NA
V: TRBV2
CDR3: CASNRRGGQGDTQYF
DNA: TGTGCCAGCAATCGGCGGGGGGGCCAGGGCGATACGCAGTATTTT

D: TRBD1
J: TRBJ2-7
size: NA
V: TRBV9
CDR3: CASSAYRTGVEQYF
DNA: TGTGCCAGCAGCGCCTACCGGACAGGGGTCGAGCAGTACTTC

D: TRBD1
J: TRBJ2-2
size: NA
V: TRBV5-1
CDR3: CASSLGLGTGATGELFF
DNA: TGCGCCAGCAGCTTGGGTCTAGGGACAGGGGCCACCGGGGAGCTGTTTTTT

D: TRBD1
J: TRBJ2-2
size: NA
V: TRBV7-9
CDR3: CASSRPGQGRNTGELFF
DNA: TGTGCCAGCAGCCGACCTGGACAGGGGAGGAACACCGGGGAGCTGTTTTTT

D: NA
J: TRBJ2-7
size: NA
V: TRBV29-1
CDR3: CSVTTPLTSRYEQYF
DNA: TGCAGCGTTACGACCCCTTTGACATCCCGCTACGAGCAGTACTTC

D: TRBD1
J: TRBJ1-2
size: NA
V: TRBV5-4
CDR3: CASSYPGQEVYGYTF
DNA: TGTGCCAGCAGCTACCCGGGACAGGAGGTCTATGGCTACACCTTC

D: NA
J: TRBJ1-4
size: NA
V: TRBV7-9
CDR3: CASSLGTTTNEKLFF
DNA: TGTGCCAGCAGCCTCGGGACTACAACTAATGAAAAACTGTTTTTT

D: TRBD2
J: TRBJ2-1
size: NA
V: TRBV5-1
CDR3: CASSLNAGGSYNEQFF
DNA: TGCGCCAGCAGCTTGAACGCGGGGGGATCCTACAATGAGCAGTTCTTC

D: TRBD1
J: TRBJ1-3
size: NA
V: TRBV6-1
CDR3: CASSERRQGANTIYF
DNA: TGTGCCAGCAGTGAACGCCGGCAGGGGGCTAACACCATATATTTT

D: NA
J: TRBJ2-3
size: NA
V: TRBV11-2
CDR3: CASSLEARSTDTQYF
DNA: TGTGCCAGCAGCTTAGAGGCCAGGAGCACAGATACGCAGTATTTT

D: TRBD2
J: TRBJ2-7
size: NA
V: TRBV7-3
CDR3: CASSLGDYSYEQYF
DNA: TGTGCCAGCAGCTTAGGGGACTACTCCTACGAGCAGTACTTC

D: TRBD2
J: TRBJ2-1
size: NA
V: TRBV7-7
CDR3: CASSPGGPYNEQFF
DNA: TGTGCCAGCAGCCCGGGGGGGCCCTACAATGAGCAGTTCTTC

D: NA
J: TRBJ2-3
size: NA
V: TRBV19
CDR3: CASSIDLSRSTDTQYF
DNA: TGTGCCAGTAGTATAGATCTGTCTAGAAGCACAGATACGCAGTATTTT

D: TRBD1
J: TRBJ2-2
size: NA
V: TRBV2
CDR3: CASRDGQGPANTGELFF
DNA: TGTGCCAGCAGAGACGGACAGGGACCTGCGAACACCGGGGAGCTGTTTTTT

D: TRBD1
J: TRBJ1-2
size: NA
V: TRBV7-9
CDR3: CASSLAGTGVVYGYTF
DNA: TGTGCCAGCAGCTTAGCTGGGACAGGGGTCGTCTATGGCTACACCTTC

D: TRBD1
J: TRBJ2-1
size: NA
V: TRBV7-9
CDR3: CASSLEGQREFF
DNA: TGTGCCAGCAGCTTAGAGGGACAGAGGGAGTTCTTC

D: NA
J: TRBJ1-2
size: NA
V: TRBV3-1/TRBV3-2
CDR3: CASTHRDSNYGYTF
DNA: TGTGCCAGCACCCACCGGGATTCTAACTATGGCTACACCTTC

D: NA
J: TRBJ2-3
size: once
V: TRBV5-8
CDR3: CASSLVAGPTDTQYF
DNA: TGTGCCAGCAGCTTGGTTGCGGGGCCCACAGATACGCAGTATTTT

D: TRBD1
J: TRBJ1-2
size: NA
V: TRBV10-1
CDR3: CASSESVTGTKDGYTF
DNA: TGCGCCAGCAGTGAGTCGGTGACAGGGACCAAGGATGGCTACACCTTC

D: TRBD1
J: TRBJ1-1
size: NA
V: TRBV18
CDR3: CASSSTGGGGNTEAFF
DNA: TGTGCCAGCTCATCGACAGGGGGCGGTGGGAACACTGAAGCTTTCTTT